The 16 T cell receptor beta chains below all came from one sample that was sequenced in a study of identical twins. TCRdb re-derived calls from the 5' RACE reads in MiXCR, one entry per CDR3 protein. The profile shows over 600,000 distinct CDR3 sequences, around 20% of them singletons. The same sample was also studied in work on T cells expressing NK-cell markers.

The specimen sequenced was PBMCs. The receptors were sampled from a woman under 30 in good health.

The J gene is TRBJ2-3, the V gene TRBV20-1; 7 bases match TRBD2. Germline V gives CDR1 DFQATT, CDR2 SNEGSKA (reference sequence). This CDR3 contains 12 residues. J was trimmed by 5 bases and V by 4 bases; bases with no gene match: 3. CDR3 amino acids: CSAILAKDTQYF. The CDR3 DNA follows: TGCAGTGCTATACTAGCGAAAGATACGCAGTATTTT.

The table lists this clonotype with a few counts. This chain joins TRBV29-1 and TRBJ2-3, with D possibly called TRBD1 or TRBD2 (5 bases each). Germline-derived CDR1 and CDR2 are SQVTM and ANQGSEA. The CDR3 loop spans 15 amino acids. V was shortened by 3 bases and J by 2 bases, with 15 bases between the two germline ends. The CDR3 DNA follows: TGCAGCGTTGAGGGAGCGGCCAGGGCCACAGATACGCAGTATTTT. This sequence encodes CSVEGAARATDTQYF.

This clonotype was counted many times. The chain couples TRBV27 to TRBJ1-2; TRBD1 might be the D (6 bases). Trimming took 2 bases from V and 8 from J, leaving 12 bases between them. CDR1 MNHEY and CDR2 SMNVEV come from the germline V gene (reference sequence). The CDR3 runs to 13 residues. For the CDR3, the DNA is TGTGCCAGCAGTTTAGAAGGGACAAGGGGCTACACCTTC. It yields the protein CASSLEGTRGYTF.

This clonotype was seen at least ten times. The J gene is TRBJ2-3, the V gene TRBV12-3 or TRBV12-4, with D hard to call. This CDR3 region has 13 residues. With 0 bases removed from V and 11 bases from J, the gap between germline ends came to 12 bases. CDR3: CASSLAHKTWQYF. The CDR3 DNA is TGTGCCAGCAGTTTAGCCCATAAAACTTGGCAGTATTTT.

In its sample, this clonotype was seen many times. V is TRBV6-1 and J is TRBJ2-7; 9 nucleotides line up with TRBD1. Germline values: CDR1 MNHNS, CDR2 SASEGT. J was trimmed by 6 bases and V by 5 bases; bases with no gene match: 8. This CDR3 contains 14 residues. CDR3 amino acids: CASSRDRESSEQYF. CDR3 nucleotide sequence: TGTGCCAGCAGTAGGGACAGGGAGAGTTCCGAGCAGTACTTC.

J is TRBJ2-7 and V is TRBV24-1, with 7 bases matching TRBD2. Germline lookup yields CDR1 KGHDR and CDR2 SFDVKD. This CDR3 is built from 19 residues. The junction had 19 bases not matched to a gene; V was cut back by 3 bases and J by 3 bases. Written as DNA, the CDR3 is TGTGCCACCAGTGATCTACGAGACCTACTAGCGTGTTTTCTCTACGAGCAGTACTTC. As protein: CATSDLRDLLACFLYEQYF.

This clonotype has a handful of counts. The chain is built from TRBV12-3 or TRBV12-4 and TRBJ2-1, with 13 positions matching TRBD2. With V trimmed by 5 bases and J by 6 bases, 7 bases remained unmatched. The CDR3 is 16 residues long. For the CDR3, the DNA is TGTGCCAGCAGTCCGACTAGCGGGAGGTTTAGCAATGAGCAGTTCTTC. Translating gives CASSPTSGRFSNEQFF.

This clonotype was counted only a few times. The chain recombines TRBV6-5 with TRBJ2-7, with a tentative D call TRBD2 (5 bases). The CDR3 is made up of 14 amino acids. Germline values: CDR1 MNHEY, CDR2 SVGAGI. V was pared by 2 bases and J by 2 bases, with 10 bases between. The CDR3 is CASSYRVATYEQYF. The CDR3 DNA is TGTGCCAGCAGTTACAGGGTAGCGACCTACGAGCAGTACTTC.

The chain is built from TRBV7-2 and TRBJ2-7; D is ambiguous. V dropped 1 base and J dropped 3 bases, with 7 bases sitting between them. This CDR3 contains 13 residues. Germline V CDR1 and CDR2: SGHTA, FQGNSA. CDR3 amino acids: CASSLDGIYEQYF. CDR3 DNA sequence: TGTGCCAGCAGCTTAGATGGTATCTACGAGCAGTACTTC.

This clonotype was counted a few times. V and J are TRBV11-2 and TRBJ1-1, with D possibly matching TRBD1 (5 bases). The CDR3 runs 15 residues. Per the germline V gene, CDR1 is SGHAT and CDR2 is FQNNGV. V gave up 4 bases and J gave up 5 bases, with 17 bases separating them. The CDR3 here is CASSSGLGWGTEAFF. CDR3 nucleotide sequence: TGTGCCAGCAGCTCGGGGTTGGGTTGGGGGACTGAAGCTTTCTTT.

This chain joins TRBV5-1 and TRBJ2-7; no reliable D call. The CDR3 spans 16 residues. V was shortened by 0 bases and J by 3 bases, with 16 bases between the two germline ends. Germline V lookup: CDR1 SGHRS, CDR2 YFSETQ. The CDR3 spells CASSLAARPSSYEQYF. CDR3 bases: TGCGCCAGCAGCTTGGCCGCCAGGCCATCCAGCTACGAGCAGTACTTC.

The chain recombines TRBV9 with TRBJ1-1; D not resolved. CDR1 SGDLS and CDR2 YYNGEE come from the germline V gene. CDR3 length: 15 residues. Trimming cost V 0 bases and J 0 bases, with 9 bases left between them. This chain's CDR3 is CASSVVSLLNTEAFF. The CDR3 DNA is TGTGCCAGCAGCGTAGTAAGCCTGTTGAACACTGAAGCTTTCTTT.

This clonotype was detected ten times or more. DNA of the CDR3: TGTGCCACCGAAACCGGGACAGGGACAAGCGAGCAGTACTTC. It translates to CATETGTGTSEQYF. This sequence joins TRBV10-3 and TRBJ2-7, with 9 bases fitting TRBD1. V shed 10 bases and J 6 bases; nucleotides not matched to a gene: 13. CDR1 ENHRY and CDR2 SYGVKD come from the germline V gene. The CDR3 has 14 residues.

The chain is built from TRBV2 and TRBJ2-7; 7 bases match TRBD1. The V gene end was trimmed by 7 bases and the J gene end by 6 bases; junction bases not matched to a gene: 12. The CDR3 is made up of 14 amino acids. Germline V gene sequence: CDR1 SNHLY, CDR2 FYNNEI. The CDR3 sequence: CASKEEQGKREQYF. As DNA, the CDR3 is TGTGCCAGCAAAGAGGAACAGGGGAAGCGCGAGCAGTACTTC.

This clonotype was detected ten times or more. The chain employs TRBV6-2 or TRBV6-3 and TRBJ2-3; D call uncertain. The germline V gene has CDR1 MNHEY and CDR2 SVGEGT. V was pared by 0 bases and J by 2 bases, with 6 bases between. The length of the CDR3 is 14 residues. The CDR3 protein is CASSYSGNTDTQYF. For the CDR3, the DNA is TGTGCCAGCAGTTACTCCGGCAACACAGATACGCAGTATTTT.

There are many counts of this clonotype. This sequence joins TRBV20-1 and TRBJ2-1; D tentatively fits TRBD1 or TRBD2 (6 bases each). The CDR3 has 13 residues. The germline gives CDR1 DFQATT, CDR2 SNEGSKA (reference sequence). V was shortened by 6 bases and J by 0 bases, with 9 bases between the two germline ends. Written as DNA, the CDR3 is TGCAGTGCGGGGGGCCACTCCTACAATGAGCAGTTCTTC. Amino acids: CSAGGHSYNEQFF.